Below, 17 T cell receptor beta chains from the same sample are listed, as sequenced in a study of blood T cells in healthy people across ages. A sample-barcoded 5' primer and a J-beta primer mix were used in a second PCR of roughly 6 to 12 cycles. From the 5' RACE reads, TCRdb called clonotypes with MiXCR, one entry per CDR3 protein. The data contain some 640,000 distinct CDR3 sequences, 25% to 30% of them singletons. Sequences were obtained from blood. The receptors shown here come from a woman aged 80 or over in good health.

The sample holds many counts of this clonotype. The chain uses TRBV7-2 and TRBJ2-1, with 10 bases aligning to TRBD2. The trim removed 1 base at V and 7 bases at J, leaving 10 bases unmatched. This CDR3 region has 17 residues. CDR1 SGHTA and CDR2 FQGNSA come from the germline V gene. CDR3 amino acids: CASSLVKSSGGDNEQFF. As DNA, the CDR3 is TGTGCCAGCAGCTTAGTGAAGTCTAGCGGGGGTGATAATGAGCAGTTCTTC. The variable domain in full, with the rest retrieved from reference TRBV7-2 and TRBJ2-1, is GAGVSQSPSNKVTEKGKDVELRCDPISGHTALYWYRQSLGQGLEFLIYFQGNSAPDKSGLPSDRFSAERTGGSVSTLTIQRTQQEDSAVYLCASSLVKSSGGDNEQFFGPGTRLTVL.

This clonotype was observed at least ten times. The chain joins TRBV12-3 or TRBV12-4 to TRBJ1-6; possible D gene TRBD1, 6 bases. V lost 6 bases and J 7 bases, leaving 13 bases between the germline ends. The CDR3 runs to 14 residues. The CDR3 sequence is CASSRTGTNSPLHF. CDR3 nucleotides: TGTGCCAGCAGCCGCACCGGGACAAATTCACCCCTCCACTTT.

This clonotype was seen a single time. At one end, the junction sequence differs from germline, possibly due to a read error. This chain connects TRBV5-1 to TRBJ2-7; D perhaps matches TRBD1 (6 bases). Germline lookup yields CDR1 SGHRS and CDR2 YFSETQ. The CDR3 has 15 amino acids. The CDR3 loop is CASSLEVGAPCEQYF. DNA of the CDR3: TGCGCCAGTAGCTTGGAAGTGGGGGCCCCATGCGAGCAGTACTTC.

This clonotype has more than one count but fewer than ten. The chain has TRBV4-2 and TRBJ1-1; D is unclear. Germline-derived CDR1 and CDR2 are LGHNA and YNFKEQ. The CDR3 is made up of 14 amino acids. Trimming removed 1 base from V and 1 base from J, with 7 bases in between. The CDR3 is CASSQALRNTEAFF. DNA for the CDR3: TGTGCCAGCAGCCAAGCGTTACGGAACACTGAAGCTTTCTTT.

This clonotype was detected a few times. The chain is built from TRBV11-3 and TRBJ2-1; 9 nucleotides align to TRBD1. The CDR3 has 15 amino acids. J lost 1 base, V lost 5 bases, and 3 bases had no gene match. Germline loops: CDR1 SGHNT, CDR2 YENEEA. The CDR3 region has the DNA TGTGCCAGCAGCCAAGGGACAGGGTCCTACAATGAGCAGTTCTTC. It is translated as CASSQGTGSYNEQFF.

The V and J genes are TRBV6-5 and TRBJ1-1; TRBD1 might be the D (6 bases). The germline V gene encodes CDR1 MNHEY and CDR2 SVGAGI. CDR3 length: 16 amino acids. The ends were cut back, 0 bases at V and 0 bases at J, with 11 bases in the middle. The CDR3 sequence: CASSYSPGVMNTEAFF. DNA of the CDR3: TGTGCCAGCAGTTACTCCCCAGGGGTAATGAACACTGAAGCTTTCTTT.

This clonotype was observed a single time. This chain links TRBV20-1 with TRBJ2-1; D may be TRBD2 (6 bases). This CDR3 has 15 amino acids. Between the trimmed V and J ends, which lost 4 bases and 0 bases, there was a span of 13 bases. CDR1 and CDR2 (germline): DFQATT, SNEGSKA (reference sequence). CDR3 bases: TGCAGTGCTACTTACGGGGGTCACTCCTACAATGAGCAGTTCTTC. Its translation is CSATYGGHSYNEQFF.

In this sample, this clonotype turned up many times. This rearrangement joins TRBV27 to TRBJ2-3; 12 bases fit TRBD2. The germline V gene has CDR1 MNHEY and CDR2 SMNVEV (reference sequence). V dropped 5 bases and J dropped 2; count of bases not matched to a gene: 5. There are 16 residues in the CDR3. The CDR3 sequence is CASSRRTSGITDTQYF. The CDR3 coding sequence is TGTGCCAGCAGTCGAAGGACTAGCGGGATCACAGATACGCAGTATTTT.

This clonotype was picked up a small number of times. V usage is TRBV15 and J usage is TRBJ2-1, with 10 bases lining up with TRBD2. The CDR3 has 18 residues. CDR1 and CDR2 (germline): LNHNV, YYDKDF (reference sequence). With 0 bases clipped from V and 13 bases from J, the junction kept 18 bases outside the gene matches. The CDR3 spells CATSRDPRAGGMVETQFF. The CDR3 coding sequence is TGTGCCACCAGCAGAGATCCGAGAGCGGGGGGGATGGTAGAGACCCAGTTCTTC.

This clonotype came up a few times. The gene calls are TRBV20-1 and TRBJ2-7, with unresolved D. The germline V gene has CDR1 DFQATT and CDR2 SNEGSKA (reference sequence). This CDR3 is built from 13 residues. The V end was cut by 7 bases, the J end by 0 bases, with 13 bases between. In DNA form, the CDR3 reads TGCAGTGTCCTCCCGGTGAACTCCTACGAGCAGTACTTC. Translated, it gives CSVLPVNSYEQYF.

This clonotype has just a few counts. V and J are TRBV30 and TRBJ1-1; D may be TRBD1 (5 bases). Trimming pared 4 bases from V and 7 bases from J, leaving 13 bases between. The germline V gene has CDR1 GTSNPN and CDR2 SVGIG (reference sequence). The CDR3 contains 12 residues. The CDR3 region is CAWTTMGGEAFF. CDR3 DNA: TGTGCCTGGACCACAATGGGGGGTGAAGCTTTCTTT. The entire variable domain, with the rest obtained from reference TRBV30 and TRBJ1-1, is as follows: SQTIHQWPATLVQPVGSPLSLECTVEGTSNPNLYWYRQAAGRGLQLLFYSVGIGQISSEVPQNLSASRPQDRQFILSSKKLLLSDSGFYLCAWTTMGGEAFFGQGTRLTVV.

The genes are TRBV19 and TRBJ1-4, with unresolved D. The CDR3 is made up of 11 amino acids. The V gene's germline CDR1 is LNHDA and CDR2 SQIVND (reference sequence). Trimming stripped 2 bases from V and 8 bases from J, with 3 bases between. CDR3: CASSITEKLFF. As DNA, the CDR3 is TGTGCCAGTAGTATAACAGAAAAACTGTTTTTT.

V usage is TRBV4-1 and J usage is TRBJ2-1; TRBD1 might be the D (6 bases). V lost 3 bases and J 8 bases, leaving 23 bases between the germline ends. CDR1 and CDR2 (germline): MGHRA, YSYEKL. The CDR3 has 17 amino acids. The CDR3 spells CASSHDWRQGRDYEQFF. In DNA form, the CDR3 reads TGCGCCAGCAGCCATGATTGGCGTCAGGGGCGCGACTATGAGCAGTTCTTC.

This clonotype was seen only a few times. The gene calls are TRBV2 and TRBJ1-5; D is unresolved. The germline CDR1 and CDR2 sequences are SNHLY and FYNNEI. V shed 5 bases and J shed 4 bases, with 12 bases lying between them. This CDR3 is 14 amino acids long. The CDR3 spells CASSTDGINQPQHF. The DNA for the CDR3 is TGTGCCAGCAGTACAGACGGGATAAATCAGCCCCAGCATTTT.

This clonotype has a count of ten or more. The rearrangement links TRBV29-1 to TRBJ1-2; D is uncertain. The V gene lost 2 bases and the J gene lost 6 bases, with 10 bases spanning the gap. The CDR3 spans 12 residues. Germline V gene lookup returns CDR1 SQVTM and CDR2 ANQGSEA. CDR3 residues: CSVESPGDGYTF. The CDR3 region has the DNA TGCAGCGTTGAAAGCCCCGGGGATGGCTACACCTTC.

This clonotype was observed a few times. The chain is built from TRBV9 and TRBJ2-2, with D uncertain. The CDR3 sequence is 13 residues long. V gave up 0 bases and J gave up 3 bases, with 3 bases separating them. Germline V gene lookup returns CDR1 SGDLS and CDR2 YYNGEE. The CDR3 region has the DNA TGTGCCAGCAGCGTAGCCGACACCGGGGAGCTGTTTTTT. This translates into CASSVADTGELFF.

In its sample, this clonotype was seen many times. The chain links TRBV27 to TRBJ2-3; D uncertain. Germline V gene lookup returns CDR1 MNHEY and CDR2 SMNVEV (reference sequence). V shed 4 bases and J shed 2 bases, with 4 bases lying between them. This CDR3 has 12 residues. CDR3 sequence reads: CASSSHTDTQYF. The CDR3 nucleotides read TGTGCCAGCAGTTCCCACACAGATACGCAGTATTTT.